This TCR beta chain was sequenced during a study of blood T cell repertoires in COVID-19. Study-wide background: Both acute and convalescent COVID-19 samples were obtained from the United States, Italy and Spain. Sample material is recorded as cDNA or gDNA derived from T cells, B-cell-depleted T cells, or PBMCs.

As originally analysed: The authors estimated nucleated cell counts from reference gene primer amplification. TCRdb keeps only in-frame clones here, not all; method: immunoSEQ multiplex PCR. The V and J calls and clone size were taken over from that table, and D and trimming were inferred from the DNA. Of 45,000 to 60,000 clones in the sample, approximately 88% were seen once. The CDR3 is 15 amino acids. V gave up 2 bases and J gave up 6 bases, with 14 bases separating them. Germline-derived CDR1 and CDR2 are SGHRS and YFSETQ. This clone was observed once. V usage is TRBV5-1 and J usage is TRBJ2-2, with D possibly matching TRBD2 (7 bases). The sample consisted of peripheral blood. This TCR was sampled from a man in his fifties with active COVID-19. In nucleotides, the CDR3 is TGCGCCAGCAGCTTTCGGGGGGCCGACCCCGGGGAGCTGTTTTTT. Translating gives CASSFRGADPGELFF. Variable domain in full (rest from reference TRBV5-1 and TRBJ2-2): KAGVTQTPRYLIKTRGQQVTLSCSPISGHRSVSWYQQTPGQGLQFLFEYFSETQRNKGNFPGRFSGRQFSNSRSEMNVSTLELGDSALYLCASSFRGADPGELFFGEGSRLTVL.